This TCR beta chain was identified during a study of identical twins. This clonotype was detected a few times. Its antigen is not known. Template switching created a universal primer site, and the cDNA included unique molecular identifiers. MiXCR, run by TCRdb on the 5' RACE reads, gives a single entry per CDR3 protein. The table shows around 1.7 million distinct CDR3 sequences, with about 31% occurring only once. Germline CDR1 and CDR2: LGHNA and YNFKEQ. The CDR3 loop spans 15 amino acids. V was cut by 0 bases and J by 0 bases, with 6 bases left in between. Findings and caveats of the study: Recombination models fit unrelated individuals' TCR alpha sharing but underestimated twins'. The abundant beta clonotypes from cord blood had fewer insertions, and memory repertoires had none of this. Twin pairs' shared out-of-frame alpha sequences were enriched in low generation probability.

The source of this sequence is a newborn girl in good health. Sequencing used cord blood. The rearrangement uses TRBV4-2 and TRBJ1-5, with D unclear. In DNA, the CDR3 is TGTGCCAGCAGCCAAGAGACTCATAGCAATCAGCCCCAGCATTTT. It yields the protein CASSQETHSNQPQHF.